This T cell receptor (beta chain) was identified during a study of T cell repertoires in cytomegalovirus infection. For the study at large: HLA-B-restricted CMV epitopes that are well studied, plus recently identified HLA-C-restricted ones, were used by the study. Public TCR beta signatures indicated both CMV infection and matching HLA type.

TCRdb itself ran the reads through MiXCR, one entry per CDR3 protein. The sample carries under 850,000 distinct CDR3 sequences, around 30% recorded once. This clonotype was seen many times. The antigen remains unidentified. The CDR3 spans 14 residues. The V gene lost 8 bases and the J gene lost 4 bases, with 15 bases spanning the gap. This sequence joins TRBV12-3 or TRBV12-4 and TRBJ1-3; the D is unclear. This clonotype was obtained from a human donor in good health (CMV status not recorded). Some clones in this sample may be carry-over from other donors' samples. The input for sequencing was cultured PBMCs, taken from culture after CMV antigen stimulation. The chain's CDR3 is CASSNQPPGNTIYF. CDR3 nucleotide sequence: TGTGCCAGCTCGAACCAACCGCCAGGAAACACCATATATTTT.